This T cell receptor (beta chain) was sequenced during a study of cytomegalovirus exposure and HLA in healthy donors. Primers included in the PCR were 60 Vbeta and 13 Jbeta primers. Some clones are missing from TCRdb's copy, which holds only in-frame ones; the method was immunoSEQ multiplex PCR. The table has roughly 100,000 clones, less than 80% seen once. Healthy bone marrow donors made up the donors. The CDR3 extends over 13 amino acids. V shed 2 bases and J shed 1 base, with 5 bases lying between them. Looked up from germline, CDR1 is SNHLY and CDR2 is FYNNEI. This TCR came from a man between 40 and 49 years old in good health and CMV-seronegative. The chain carries TRBV2 and TRBJ1-1; D is undetermined. Sequenced sample: PBMCs. CDR3 nucleotides: TGTGCCAGCAGTGAACAGTCGAACACTGAAGCTTTCTTT. Translation: CASSEQSNTEAFF.